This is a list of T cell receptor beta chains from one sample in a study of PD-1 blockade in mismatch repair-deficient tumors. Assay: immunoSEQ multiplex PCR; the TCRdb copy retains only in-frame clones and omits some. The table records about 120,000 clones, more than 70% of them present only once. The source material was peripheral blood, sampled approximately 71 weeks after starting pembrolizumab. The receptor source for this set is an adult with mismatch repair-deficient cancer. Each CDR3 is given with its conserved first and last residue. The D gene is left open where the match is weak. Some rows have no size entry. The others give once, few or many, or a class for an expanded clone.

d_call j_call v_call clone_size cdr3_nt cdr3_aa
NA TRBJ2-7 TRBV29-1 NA TGCAGCGTTGCTCCAGGGGCGCACGAGCAGTACTTC CSVAPGAHEQYF
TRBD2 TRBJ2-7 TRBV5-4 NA TGTGCCAGCAGCTTAGGACAGGGAATAGCGGGAGGCCAACTTCTCTACGAGCAGTACTTC CASSLGQGIAGGQLLYEQYF
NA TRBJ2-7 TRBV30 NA TGTGCCTGGAAGAAGGGGAGCTCCTACGAGCAGTACTTC CAWKKGSSYEQYF
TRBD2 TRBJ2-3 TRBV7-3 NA TGTGCCAGCAGCTTAGATCTAGCGGGTCGCACAGATACGCAGTATTTT CASSLDLAGRTDTQYF
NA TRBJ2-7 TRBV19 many TGTGCCAGTACTTTAGTATCCTACGAGCAGTACTTC CASTLVSYEQYF
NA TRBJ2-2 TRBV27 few TGTGCCAGCAGTTTGGTGGGGGCCGGGGAGCTGTTTTTT CASSLVGAGELFF
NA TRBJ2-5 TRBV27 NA TGTGCCAGCACGGGGAGGGGGCTGCAGACCCAGTACTTC CASTGRGLQTQYF
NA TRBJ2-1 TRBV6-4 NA TGTGCCAGCAGTCCGTTAGGGGGAACTGAGCAGTTCTTC CASSPLGGTEQFF
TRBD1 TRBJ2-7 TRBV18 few TGTGCCAGCTCAGTACAGGGGGCACAAGAGCAGTACTTC CASSVQGAQEQYF
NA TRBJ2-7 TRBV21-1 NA TGTGCCAGCAGCAACGGAAGCTCCTACGAGCAGTACTTC CASSNGSSYEQYF
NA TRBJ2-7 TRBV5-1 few TGCGCCAGCAATCATGGCGACAGGCCCTACGAGCAGTACTTC CASNHGDRPYEQYF
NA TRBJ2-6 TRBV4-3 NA TGCGCCAGCAGCCGGGAACGGGGTACTGGGGCCAACGTCCTGACTTTC CASSRERGTGANVLTF
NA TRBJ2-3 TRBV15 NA TGTGCCACCAGCAGAGAGGACACAGATACGCAGTATTTT CATSREDTDTQYF
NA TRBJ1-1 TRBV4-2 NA TGTGCCAGCAAAGCCAAGGTTGGGGGCACTGAAGCTTTCTTT CASKAKVGGTEAFF
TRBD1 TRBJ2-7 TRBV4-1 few TGCGCCAGCAGTCAGGGACAGGCCTACGAGCAGTACTTC CASSQGQAYEQYF
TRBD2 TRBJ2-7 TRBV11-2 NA TGTGCCAGCAGCCCAGGGACTAGCGGAGACTACGAGCAGTACTTC CASSPGTSGDYEQYF
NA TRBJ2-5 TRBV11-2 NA TGTGCCAGCAGCCCACGAGAGTCAGGCCACGGAGCCCAGTACTTC CASSPRESGHGAQYF
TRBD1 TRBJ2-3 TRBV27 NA TGTGCCAGCAGTTTCCTTGGACAGGGGAGGAGCACAGATACGCAGTATTTT CASSFLGQGRSTDTQYF
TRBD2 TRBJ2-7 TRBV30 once TGTGCCTGGAATAGCGGGAGCGGATACGAGCAGTACTTC CAWNSGSGYEQYF
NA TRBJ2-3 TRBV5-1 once TGCGCCAGCAGCTCGATATTCGACAGTAGCACAGATACGCAGTATTTT CASSSIFDSSTDTQYF
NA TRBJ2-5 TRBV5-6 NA TGTGCCAGCAGCTTCGACAGAGAGACCCAGTACTTC CASSFDRETQYF
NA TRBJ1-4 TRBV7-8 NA TGTGCCAGCAGCTTCCGACAGCCCAGCAGGGGTGAAAAACTGTTTTTT CASSFRQPSRGEKLFF
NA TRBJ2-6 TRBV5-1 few TGCGCCAGCAGCTTGACCTGGGTTGGGGCCAACGTCCTGACTTTC CASSLTWVGANVLTF
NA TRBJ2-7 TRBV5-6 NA TGTGCCAGCAGCTCTATAACCCGGACCTACGAGCAGTACTTC CASSSITRTYEQYF
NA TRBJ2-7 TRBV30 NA TGTGCCTGGAGTAGGGCCTTCTACGAGCAGTACTTC CAWSRAFYEQYF
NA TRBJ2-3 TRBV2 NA TGTGCCAGCAGTGGGTTAAGGGATACGCAGTATTTT CASSGLRDTQYF
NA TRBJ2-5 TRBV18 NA TGTGCCAGCTCACCACCTGGGCTATCGGAGACCCAGTACTTC CASSPPGLSETQYF